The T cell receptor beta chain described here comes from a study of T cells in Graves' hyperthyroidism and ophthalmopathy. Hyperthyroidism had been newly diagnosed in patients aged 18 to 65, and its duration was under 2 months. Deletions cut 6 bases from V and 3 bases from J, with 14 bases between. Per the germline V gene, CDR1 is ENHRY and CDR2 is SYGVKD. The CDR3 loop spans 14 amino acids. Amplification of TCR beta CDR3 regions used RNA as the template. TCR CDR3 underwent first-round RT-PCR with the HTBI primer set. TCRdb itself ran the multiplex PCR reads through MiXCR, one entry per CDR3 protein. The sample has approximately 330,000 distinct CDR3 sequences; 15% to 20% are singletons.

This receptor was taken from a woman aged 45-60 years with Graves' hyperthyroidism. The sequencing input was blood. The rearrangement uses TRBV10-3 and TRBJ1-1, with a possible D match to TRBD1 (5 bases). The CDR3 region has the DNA TGTGCCATCAGGACGGCTGGACACGACACTGAAGCTTTCTTT. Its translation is CAIRTAGHDTEAFF.